This section outlines one T cell receptor beta chain sequence together with its context. Treatment described: PENTA 11 planned treatment interruption arm or continuous ART arm. The record originates from a study of HIV-infected children after antiretroviral therapy interruption. The TCR library was built from RNA with a 3' RACE protocol and unique molecular identifiers. TCRdb used MiXCR to reprocess the 3' RACE reads, holding one entry per CDR3 protein. The table records some 90,000 distinct CDR3 sequences, 6.9% of them present only once. This CDR3 is built from 11 residues. Trimming took 3 bases from V and 11 from J, leaving 10 bases between them. Germline CDR1 MDHEN, CDR2 SYDVKM.

This rearrangement joins TRBV28 to TRBJ1-1; D call uncertain. The receptor's source is a pool of human donors with HIV. Sequences were derived from CD45RA+ CD4+ T cells from PBMCs, pooled from several time points, sampled from a donor given antiretroviral therapy, either interrupted or continuous. Documented subset: naive CD4+ CD45RA+ CD45RO- T cells. CDR3 amino acids: CASSFTTKAFF. CDR3 nucleotides: TGTGCCAGCAGTTTTACGACTAAGGCTTTCTTT.